This TCR beta chain was retrieved from a study of blood T cell repertoires in COVID-19 (dated by TCRdb to about 2020). Turning to the overall study: Samples from collaborators originated in the United States, Italy and Spain and spanned both the acute and convalescent phases of COVID-19. Where available, HLA class I and class II types were obtained from metadata supplied by the sample provider rather than from assay-based typing. The material from the prospective study consisted of cDNA or gDNA derived from T cells, B-cell-depleted T cells, or PBMCs. The samples were drawn from the first 160 participants of the ongoing ImmuneRACE study and from over 950 subjects provided by 6 global collaborators. Subjects who had been exposed to COVID-19, were actively infected with it, or had recovered from it provided the deeply sampled blood TCRbeta repertoires that made up the dataset. Nearly every sample came with metadata listing a de-identified subject ID, COVID-19 status, age in years and sex. The repertoires were made available in a free public database intended to serve as a resource for research on the immune response to SARS-CoV-2. Beyond this particular receptor, the publication reports: The amount of clinical and demographic metadata varied by source and participant and was provided uncurated.

Sequences LGHNA (CDR1) and YSLEER (CDR2) are obtained from the germline V gene. The V and J ends are trimmed by 0 bases and 0 bases, leaving 15 bases between them. From cysteine to phenylalanine, the CDR3 is 17 amino acids long. Here the CDR3 DNA is all that survives: 51 bases in frame from base 1. TCRbeta CDR3 regions were amplified from genomic DNA using the immunoSEQ Assay, a bias-controlled multiplex PCR. Processing in the source paper ran as follows. The number of nucleated cells in each sample was estimated by amplification of reference gene primers within the assay. To quantify the absolute abundance of each unique TCRbeta CDR3 rearrangement, sequence reads were collapsed and filtered. For each sample, productive Simpson clonality was calculated as the square root of Simpson's diversity index across productive rearrangements. TCRdb stores this immuneACCESS table with in-frame sequences only. Part of the clones is absent; in the studies checked, under half of the shortfall reflects unresolved V genes, and no reason is known for the rest. D and trimming were read from the DNA, whereas the V and J calls and clone size are those reported in that table. The table for this sample lists 250,000 to 350,000 clones; 70% to 90% of them were counted only once. In total, the top ten clones hold 6% to 6.5% of the sample.

In the prospective study, participants were about 18 to 95 years old, resided in fewer than 25 geographic areas of the United States, and were enrolled through a virtual design. In the prospective study, participants were assigned to cohorts based on the clinical history participants reported in a screening survey and a study questionnaire. Recovered participants in ImmuneRACE Cohort 3 were defined by two consecutive negative NP/OP PCR tests, clearance by a healthcare professional, or resolution of symptoms. Mobile phlebotomists in the prospective study collected whole blood, serum and a nasopharyngeal or oropharyngeal swab from every participant. Additional blood draws and questionnaires over an approximately two-month period could optionally be provided by prospective study participants. Prospective study blood samples were shipped either frozen or at room temperature before DNA extraction. Concerning this clone: The antigen it recognizes is unknown. No base qualities exist here, and no much larger clone lies one base off it.

The sequencing input was PBMCs or T cells enriched from blood (not recorded which). The TCR originated in a woman aged 35 to 49 who had recovered from COVID-19. The rearranged chain carries TRBV4-3 and TRBJ2-7; the D gene cannot be named for sure. The DNA reads as follows: TGCGCCAGCAGCCAAGAGGCAGGCCCATATAGCTCCTACGAGCAGTACTTC. Translated, this is CASSQEAGPYSSYEQYF.